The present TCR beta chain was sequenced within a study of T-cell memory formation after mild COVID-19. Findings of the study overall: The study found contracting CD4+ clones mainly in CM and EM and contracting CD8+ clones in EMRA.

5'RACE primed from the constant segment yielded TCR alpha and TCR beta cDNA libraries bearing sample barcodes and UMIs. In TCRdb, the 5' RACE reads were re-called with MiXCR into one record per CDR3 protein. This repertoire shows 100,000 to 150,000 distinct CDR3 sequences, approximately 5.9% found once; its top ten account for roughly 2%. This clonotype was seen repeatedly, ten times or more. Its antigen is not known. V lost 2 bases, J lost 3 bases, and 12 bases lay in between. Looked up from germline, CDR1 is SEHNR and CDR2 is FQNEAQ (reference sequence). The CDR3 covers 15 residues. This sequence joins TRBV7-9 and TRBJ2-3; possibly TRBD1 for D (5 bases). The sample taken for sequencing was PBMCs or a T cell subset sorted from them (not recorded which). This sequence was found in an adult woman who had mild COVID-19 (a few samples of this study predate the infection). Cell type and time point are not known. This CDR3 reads CASSLSSGLTDTQYF. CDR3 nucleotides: TGTGCCAGCAGCTTATCGTCAGGGTTAACAGATACGCAGTATTTT.